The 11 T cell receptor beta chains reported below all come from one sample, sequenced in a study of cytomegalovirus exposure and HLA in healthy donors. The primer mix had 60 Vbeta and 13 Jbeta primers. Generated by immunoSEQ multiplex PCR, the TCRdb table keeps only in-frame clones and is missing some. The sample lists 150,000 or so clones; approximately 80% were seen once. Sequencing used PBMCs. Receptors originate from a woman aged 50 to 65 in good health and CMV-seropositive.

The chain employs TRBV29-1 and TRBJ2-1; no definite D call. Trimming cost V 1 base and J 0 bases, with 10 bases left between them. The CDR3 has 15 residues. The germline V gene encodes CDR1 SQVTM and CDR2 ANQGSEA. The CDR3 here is CSVEGLWSSYNEQFF. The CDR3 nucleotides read TGCAGCGTTGAAGGCTTATGGAGCTCCTACAATGAGCAGTTCTTC.

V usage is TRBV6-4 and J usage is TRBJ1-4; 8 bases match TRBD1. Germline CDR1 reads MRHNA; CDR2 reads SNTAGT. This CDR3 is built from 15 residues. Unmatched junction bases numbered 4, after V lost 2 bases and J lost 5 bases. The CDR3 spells CASSDADRENEKLFF. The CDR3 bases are TGTGCCAGCAGTGACGCGGACAGGGAGAATGAAAAACTGTTTTTT.

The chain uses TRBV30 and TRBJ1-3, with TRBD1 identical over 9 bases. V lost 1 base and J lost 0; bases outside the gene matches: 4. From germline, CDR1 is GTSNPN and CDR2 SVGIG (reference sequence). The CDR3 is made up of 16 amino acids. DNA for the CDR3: TGTGCCTGGAGTGACGGGACAGGGTTCTCTGGAAACACCATATATTTT. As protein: CAWSDGTGFSGNTIYF.

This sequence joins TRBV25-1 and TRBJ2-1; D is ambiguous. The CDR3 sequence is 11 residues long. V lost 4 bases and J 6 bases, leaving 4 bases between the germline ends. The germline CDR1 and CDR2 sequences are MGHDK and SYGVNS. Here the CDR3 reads CASSVINEQFF. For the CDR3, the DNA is TGTGCCAGCAGTGTCATCAATGAGCAGTTCTTC.

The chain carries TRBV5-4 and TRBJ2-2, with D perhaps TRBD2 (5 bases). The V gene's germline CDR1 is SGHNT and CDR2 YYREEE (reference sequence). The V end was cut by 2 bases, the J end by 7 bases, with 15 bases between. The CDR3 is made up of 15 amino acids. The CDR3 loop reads CASSLGPGRDGELFF. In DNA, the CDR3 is TGTGCCAGCAGCTTAGGTCCGGGGAGAGACGGGGAGCTGTTTTTT.

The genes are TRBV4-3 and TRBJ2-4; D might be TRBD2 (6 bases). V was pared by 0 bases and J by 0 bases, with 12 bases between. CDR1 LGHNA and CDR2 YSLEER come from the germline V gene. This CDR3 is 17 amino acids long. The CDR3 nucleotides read TGCGCCAGCAGCCAAGATGCGGGGTCACTAGCCAAAAACATTCAGTACTTC. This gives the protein CASSQDAGSLAKNIQYF.

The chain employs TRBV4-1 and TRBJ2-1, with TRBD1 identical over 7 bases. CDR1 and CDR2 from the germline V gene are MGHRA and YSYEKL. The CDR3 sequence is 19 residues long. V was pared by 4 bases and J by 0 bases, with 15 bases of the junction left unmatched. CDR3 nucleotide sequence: TGCGCCAGCAGCCCGGTGACAAGGACAGGCCGTAGCTCCTACAATGAGCAGTTCTTC. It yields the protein CASSPVTRTGRSSYNEQFF.

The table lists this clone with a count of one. This CDR3 is CASSGGGNQPQHF. In DNA form, the CDR3 reads TGTGCCAGCAGCGGAGGGGGCAATCAGCCCCAGCATTTT. This chain links TRBV5-4 with TRBJ1-5, with D maybe TRBD1 (5 bases). Germline CDR1 SGHNT, CDR2 YYREEE (reference sequence). The CDR3 loop spans 13 amino acids. The germline V and J ends were trimmed by 4 bases and 2 bases, with 7 bases remaining between them.

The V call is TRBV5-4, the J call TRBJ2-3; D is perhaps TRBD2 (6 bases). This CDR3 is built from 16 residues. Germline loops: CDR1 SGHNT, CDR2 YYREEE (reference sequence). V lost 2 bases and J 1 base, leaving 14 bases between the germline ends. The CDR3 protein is CASSFGGTGGTDTQYF. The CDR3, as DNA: TGTGCCAGCAGCTTCGGCGGGACGGGGGGCACAGATACGCAGTATTTT.

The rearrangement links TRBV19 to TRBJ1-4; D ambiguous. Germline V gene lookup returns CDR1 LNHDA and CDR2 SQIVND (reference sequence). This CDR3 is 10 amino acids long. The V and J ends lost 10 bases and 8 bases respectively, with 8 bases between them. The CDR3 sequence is CATLGEKLFF. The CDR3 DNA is TGTGCCACCCTAGGAGAAAAACTGTTTTTT.

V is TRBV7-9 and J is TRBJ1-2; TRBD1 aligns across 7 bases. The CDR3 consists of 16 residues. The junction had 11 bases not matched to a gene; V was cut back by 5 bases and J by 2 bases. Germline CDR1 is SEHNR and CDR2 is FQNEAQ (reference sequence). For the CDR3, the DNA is TGTGCCAGCAGCCATGGAGGGGTACAGGGGAACTATGGCTACACCTTC. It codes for CASSHGGVQGNYGYTF.